This T cell receptor beta chain was sequenced for a study of T cell repertoires in cytomegalovirus infection. This clonotype was detected a few times. Antigen specificity is unknown. Study-level points and caveats: Ex vivo, HLA-C-restricted CMV-specific TCR beta clonotypes prevailed over the rest of the response.

TCRdb recomputed calls from the reads with MiXCR, one row per CDR3 protein. The table lists around 77,000 distinct CDR3 sequences, 20% to 25% of them singletons. This CDR3 is 18 amino acids long. V gave up 0 bases and J gave up 4 bases, with 19 bases separating them. The germline V gene encodes CDR1 SGHRS and CDR2 YFSETQ. The sequencing used CD8+ T cells from cultured PBMCs, collected from culture after CMV antigen stimulation. This TCR derives from a human donor in good health (CMV status not recorded). Some clones in this sample may be carry-over from other donors' samples. The V gene is TRBV5-1, the J gene TRBJ2-2; D is possibly TRBD1 or TRBD2 (5 bases each). CDR3 residues: CASSLDPGPSLGTGELFF. In nucleotides, the CDR3 is TGCGCCAGCAGCTTGGATCCGGGACCCAGCCTAGGCACCGGGGAGCTGTTTTTT.